A selection of T cell receptor beta chains follows, all from one sample in a study of immune cell composition in non-small cell lung cancer. Using immunoSEQ multiplex PCR, the repertoire was profiled, and TCRdb retains in-frame clones only, with some absent. Of over 5,500 clones detected, 60% to 75% appear once; the ten largest clones hold less than 4.5%. Sequenced material: lung tumor tissue. The receptor set was obtained from a human donor with non-small cell lung cancer. Each CDR3 is given with its conserved first and last residue. A D gene is named only where the DNA matches it firmly. Rows may omit the clone size; those that give it use once, few, many or a size class.

len,v_gene,abundance,d_gene,CDR3aa
17,TRBV4-1,medium-sized,TRBD2,CASSLGRAGAVTDTQYF
17,TRBV7-9,NA,TRBD1,CASSRNDRGLGTDTQYF
13,TRBV28,NA,TRBD2,CASSSWGGKTQYF
14,TRBV30,NA,NA,CAWSARGSNYGYTF
20,TRBV19,medium-sized,TRBD1,CASSIDHRPTGTGSNSPLHF
12,TRBV2,NA,NA,CASNYGGDEQYF
15,TRBV7-9,NA,NA,CASSLLMGARTEAFF
12,TRBV2,NA,NA,CASRGRTEGYTF
13,TRBV7-6,NA,NA,CASSLTGSDEQYF
14,TRBV29-1,once,NA,CSVEGGRGTDTQYF
14,TRBV7-6,NA,TRBD1,CASTGQGFTGELFF
13,TRBV2,few,NA,CASSDGTLSEQFF
15,TRBV30,NA,NA,CAWSYFDSSYNEQFF
14,TRBV28,once,NA,CASRSDSHSVGQFF
14,TRBV10-2,NA,NA,CASSEGTYNSPLHF
14,TRBV27,NA,NA,CASSFNNRDRGAVF